This entry describes one T cell receptor (beta chain). The antigen is not known. The entry originates in a study of Ad26.COV2.S vaccination and SARS-CoV-2 variants. In the study overall: Each vaccinee took Ad26.COV2.S intramuscularly, once or twice 56 days apart. Notes on the study in general: Substantial breadth in spike-specific CD8+ and CD4+ T cell responses was reportedly seen after vaccination.

Regarding treatment: roughly 20 received Ad26.COV2.S at low or high dose, single or two shots; several received placebo; per-sample allocation not given. Sampling was performed 63 days after the first vaccine or placebo injection. This CDR3 has 14 amino acids. The germline V gene has CDR1 LGHDT and CDR2 YNNKEL (reference sequence). Trimming took 6 bases from V and 4 from J, leaving 15 bases between them. Data came from immunoSEQ multiplex PCR; TCRdb stores just in-frame clones and leaves some out. The repertoire consists of around 450,000 clones, with nearly 90% occurring once and the leading ten covering 2.5% to 3%.

This clonotype originated in a person between 18 and 65 years old who received the Ad26.COV2.S COVID-19 vaccine or a placebo. V is TRBV3-1 (or the pseudogene TRBV3-2) and J is TRBJ1-1; a possible D gene is TRBD1 (5 bases). Here the sequenced sample was peripheral blood, taken in a trial of Ad26.COV2.S vaccine versus placebo. This CDR3 reads CASRKGAPSTEAFF. CDR3 bases: TGTGCCAGCAGAAAAGGGGCGCCGAGCACTGAAGCTTTCTTT.